In its sample, the clone carrying this TCR beta chain was seen many times. TCR beta CDR3 sequences were amplified from RNA transcripts. Carried out on the TCR CDR3, a first-round RT-PCR used the HTBI primer set. In TCRdb, the multiplex PCR reads were re-called with MiXCR into one record per CDR3 protein. This sample has fewer than 350,000 distinct CDR3 sequences, with roughly 20% found just once. V lost 7 bases to trimming and J lost 5 bases, with 17 bases between them. CDR3 length: 14 residues. The germline V gene has CDR1 MDHEN and CDR2 SYDVKM. The data are from a study of T cells in Graves' hyperthyroidism and ophthalmopathy.

The sample consisted of blood. This clonotype was obtained from a man aged 45 to 65 with Graves' ophthalmopathy. This chain links TRBV28 with TRBJ2-5, with a possible D match to TRBD2 (6 bases). DNA for the CDR3: TGTGCCAGCACCCTCAGTGGAGGGTCGGAGACCCAGTACTTC. Translating gives CASTLSGGSETQYF.